These 5 T cell receptor beta chains originate from one sample sequenced in a study of siplizumab effects on memory and regulatory T cells (dated by TCRdb to 2018 to 2020). The library was generated by the immunoSEQ multiplex PCR assay. This immuneACCESS table, as held by TCRdb, lists in-frame sequences with V and J called but not all clones. Of the missing ones, under half trace to an unresolved V gene in checked studies; the others have no known cause. The sample profile shows under 100,000 clones; roughly 86% of them were found once. The ten largest clones take up over 1.5% of the sample. The sample was Tregs sorted from blood. These TCRs come from a human donor in good health.

This rearrangement joins TRBV7-2 to TRBJ2-3, with TRBD2 identical over 8 bases. V lost 7 bases, J lost 2 bases, and 8 bases stayed unmatched. Germline assignment: CDR1 SGHTA and CDR2 FQGNSA. CDR3 length: 15 residues. The CDR3, as DNA: TGTGCCAGCACCTGGCGCGGGGGGCCCACAGATACGCAGTATTTT. Translation: CASTWRGGPTDTQYF.

The gene calls are TRBV30 and TRBJ1-2; D unresolved. Germline CDR1 is GTSNPN and CDR2 is SVGIG (reference sequence). The CDR3 has 14 amino acids. The V gene lost 0 bases and the J gene lost 0 bases, with 8 bases spanning the gap. The CDR3 sequence: CAWSVYTANYGYTF. CDR3 in DNA: TGTGCCTGGAGTGTATACACAGCTAACTATGGCTACACCTTC.

The chain couples TRBV27 to TRBJ2-5; 12 bases map to TRBD2. The CDR3 is made up of 16 amino acids. Germline loops: CDR1 MNHEY, CDR2 SMNVEV (reference sequence). V was pared by 4 bases and J by 2 bases, with 5 bases of the junction left unmatched. Here the CDR3 reads CASSSWTSGVQETQYF. For the CDR3, the DNA is TGTGCCAGCAGTTCCTGGACTAGCGGGGTTCAAGAGACCCAGTACTTC.

The chain employs TRBV5-6 and TRBJ1-1; possibly TRBD1 for D (5 bases). V shed 4 bases and J shed 2 bases, with 24 bases lying between them. Germline V gene lookup returns CDR1 SGHDT and CDR2 YYEEEE. The CDR3 is 18 residues long. The CDR3 reads CASSPRRAFGASNTEAFF. As DNA, the CDR3 is TGTGCCAGCAGCCCCCGTCGGGCTTTTGGGGCGAGTAACACTGAAGCTTTCTTT.

This clone is a singleton in its sample. The CDR3 coding sequence is TGTGCCAGCAGCTACTCTAGCGGGGGCTCCTACGAGCAGTACTTC. It codes for CASSYSSGGSYEQYF. The chain uses TRBV5-5 and TRBJ2-7, with TRBD2 matching 10 bases. CDR3 length: 15 residues. Germline lookup yields CDR1 SGHKS and CDR2 YYEKEE (reference sequence). V lost 3 bases and J lost 0; bases outside the gene matches: 3.